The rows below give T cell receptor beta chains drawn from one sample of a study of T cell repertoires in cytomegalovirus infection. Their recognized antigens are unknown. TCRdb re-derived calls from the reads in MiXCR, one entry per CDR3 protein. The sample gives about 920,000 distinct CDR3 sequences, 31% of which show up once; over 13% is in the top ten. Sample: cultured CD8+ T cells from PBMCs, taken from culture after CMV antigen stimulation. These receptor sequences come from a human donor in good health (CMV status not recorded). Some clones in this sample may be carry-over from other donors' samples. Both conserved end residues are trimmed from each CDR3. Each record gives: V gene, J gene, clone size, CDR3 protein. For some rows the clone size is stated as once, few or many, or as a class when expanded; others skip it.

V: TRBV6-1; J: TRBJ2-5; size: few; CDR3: ASSAVRERRETQY
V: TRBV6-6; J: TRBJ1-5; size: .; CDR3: ANTLENQPQH
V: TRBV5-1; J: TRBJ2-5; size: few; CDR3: ASSRSGGAETQY
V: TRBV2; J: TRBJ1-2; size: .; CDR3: ASSGTRTGNGYT
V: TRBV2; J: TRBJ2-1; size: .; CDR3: ASSRTGSRRYEHF
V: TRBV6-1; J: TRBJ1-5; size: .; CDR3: ASSAGWGNQPQH
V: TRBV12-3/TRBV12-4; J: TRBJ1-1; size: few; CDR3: ASSPRSPGPNTEAF
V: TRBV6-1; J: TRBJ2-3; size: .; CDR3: AGALTSGDTQY
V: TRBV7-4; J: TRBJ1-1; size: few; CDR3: ASKGSQANTEAF
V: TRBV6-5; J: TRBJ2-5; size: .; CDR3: ASSYSRHRTQY
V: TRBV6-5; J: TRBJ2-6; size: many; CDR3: ASSYCPCREAGANVLT
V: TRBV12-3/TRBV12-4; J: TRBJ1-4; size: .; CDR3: ASSPGGAGEKLF
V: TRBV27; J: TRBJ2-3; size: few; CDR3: ATRITDTQY
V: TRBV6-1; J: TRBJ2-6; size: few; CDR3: ASYVGGTSSGANVLT
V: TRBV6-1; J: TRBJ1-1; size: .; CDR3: ASAKTGPAEAF
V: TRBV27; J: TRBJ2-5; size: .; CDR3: ASSFGTSGGPEETQY
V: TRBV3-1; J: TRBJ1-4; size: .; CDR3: ASSQGPAGVNEKLF
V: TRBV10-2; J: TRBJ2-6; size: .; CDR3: ASSGGRQYSGANVLT
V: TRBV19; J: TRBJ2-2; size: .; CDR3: ASTALGSHTGELF
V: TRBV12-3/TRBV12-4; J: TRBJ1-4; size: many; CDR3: ASNQWGTNEKLF
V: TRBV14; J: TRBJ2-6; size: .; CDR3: ASSQPGISSGANVLT
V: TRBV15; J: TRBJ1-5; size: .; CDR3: ATSSRDRGFNQPQH
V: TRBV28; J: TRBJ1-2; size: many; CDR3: ASILRGSNYGYT
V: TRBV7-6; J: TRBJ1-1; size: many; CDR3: ASSSTSGIPMNTEAF
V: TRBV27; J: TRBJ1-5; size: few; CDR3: ASSFGGPSNQPQH
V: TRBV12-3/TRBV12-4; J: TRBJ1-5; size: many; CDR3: ASTPLISQPQH
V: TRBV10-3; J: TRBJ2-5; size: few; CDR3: AIRDRDGETQY
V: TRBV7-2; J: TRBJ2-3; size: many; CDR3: ASSRYSADTQY
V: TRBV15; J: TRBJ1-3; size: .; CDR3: ATSRERGFSGNTIY
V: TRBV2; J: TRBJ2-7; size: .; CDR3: ASIEPVLGSYEQY
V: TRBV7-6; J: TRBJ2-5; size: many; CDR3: ASSLRGSKETQY
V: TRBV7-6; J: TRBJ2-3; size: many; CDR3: ASSSSPGSTDTQY
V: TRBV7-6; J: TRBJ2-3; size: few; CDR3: ASSLFTAPDTQY
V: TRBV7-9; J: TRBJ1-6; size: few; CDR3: ASSPLRGTELSPLH
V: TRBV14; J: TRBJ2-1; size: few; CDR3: ASSHPLGTVWNEQF
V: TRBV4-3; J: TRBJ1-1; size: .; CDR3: ASSQVGQGVTEAF
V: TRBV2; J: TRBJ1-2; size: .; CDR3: ASDMGGGLPPESNGYT
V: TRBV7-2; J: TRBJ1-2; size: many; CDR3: ASSLAGAWYFYGYT
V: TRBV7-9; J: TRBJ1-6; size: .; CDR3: AISLGGPLH
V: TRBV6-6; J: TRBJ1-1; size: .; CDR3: ASRKQGAVTEAF
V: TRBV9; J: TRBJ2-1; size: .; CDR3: ASSVGLINGQQF
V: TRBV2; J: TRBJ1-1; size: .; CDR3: ASSEAIDTEAF
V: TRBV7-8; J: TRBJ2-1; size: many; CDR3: ASSLIPVGQHNEQF
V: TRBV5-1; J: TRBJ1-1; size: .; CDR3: ASSLRQVLQTTEAF
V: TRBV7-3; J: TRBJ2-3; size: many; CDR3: ASSLRGGGYPTDTQY
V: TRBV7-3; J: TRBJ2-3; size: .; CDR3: ASSRTGVATDTQY
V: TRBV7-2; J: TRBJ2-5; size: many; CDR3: ASSLDRNQETQY
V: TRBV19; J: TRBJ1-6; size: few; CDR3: ASSIFLEYNSPLH
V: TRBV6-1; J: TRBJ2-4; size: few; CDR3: ASSEGLGANIQY
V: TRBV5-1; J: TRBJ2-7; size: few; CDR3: ASSADTGLSYEQY
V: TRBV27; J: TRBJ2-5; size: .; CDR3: ASSPIRAKETQY
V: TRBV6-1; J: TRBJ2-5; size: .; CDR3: ASIPREGGGTQY
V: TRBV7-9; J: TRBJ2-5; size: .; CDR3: ASSLKEGSKETQY
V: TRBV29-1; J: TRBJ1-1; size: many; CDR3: SVEQGWAGEKSTEAF
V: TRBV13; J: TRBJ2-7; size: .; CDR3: ASSGGAGESTYEQY
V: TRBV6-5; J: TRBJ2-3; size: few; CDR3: ASRVAGSTDTQY
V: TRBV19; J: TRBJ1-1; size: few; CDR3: ASSPSGLPNTEAF
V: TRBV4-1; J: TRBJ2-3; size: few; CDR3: ASSLGPGPTDTQY
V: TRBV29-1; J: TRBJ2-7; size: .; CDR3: SVGPRGAGHEQY